This is a list of T cell receptor beta chains from one sample in a study of cytomegalovirus exposure and HLA in healthy donors. Clones were sequenced by immunoSEQ multiplex PCR, and TCRdb holds only the in-frame ones, with some missing. This sample has 100,000 to 150,000 clones, with approximately 83% found just once. Sequencing input: PBMCs. These receptors were taken from a woman in her 40s in good health and CMV-seropositive. Each CDR3 is given with its conserved first and last residue. A D gene is named only where the DNA matches it firmly. Clone sizes are given selectively: once, few, many, or a class where the clone is expanded.

clone_size | j_call | d_call | v_call | cdr3_aa | cdr3_nt
NA | TRBJ1-2 | TRBD1 | TRBV6-1 | CASSEASPGQMRGYTF | TGTGCCAGCAGTGAAGCTTCTCCGGGACAGATGAGGGGCTACACCTTC
NA | TRBJ2-1 | TRBD2 | TRBV7-3 | CASSSLAGGNEQFF | TGTGCCAGCAGCTCCTTAGCGGGAGGGAATGAGCAGTTCTTC
NA | TRBJ1-1 | NA | TRBV9 | CASSVPTGQNTEAFF | TGTGCCAGCAGCGTACCGACAGGACAGAACACTGAAGCTTTCTTT
NA | TRBJ2-7 | NA | TRBV4-3 | CASSQGGAYEQYF | TGCGCCAGCAGCCAAGGCGGCGCCTACGAGCAGTACTTC
NA | TRBJ2-1 | NA | TRBV6-1 | CASSNAGYNEQFF | TGTGCCAGCAGTAATGCAGGCTACAATGAGCAGTTCTTC
once | TRBJ2-6 | NA | TRBV27 | CASSYFSGANVLTF | TGTGCCAGCAGCTATTTCTCTGGGGCCAACGTCCTGACTTTC
NA | TRBJ2-1 | TRBD1 | TRBV6-4 | CASSDPDRGAEQFF | TGTGCCAGCAGTGACCCGGACAGGGGGGCCGAGCAGTTCTTC
once | TRBJ2-7 | NA | TRBV5-3 | CARSLSTRDFAYEQYF | TGTGCCAGAAGCTTGTCGACGCGGGACTTCGCCTACGAGCAGTACTTC
NA | TRBJ1-1 | NA | TRBV27 | CASSQGNTEAFF | TGTGCCAGTTCACAGGGAAACACTGAAGCTTTCTTT
NA | TRBJ2-5 | TRBD1 | TRBV7-2 | CASSANPDRGGETQYF | TGTGCCAGCAGCGCCAACCCGGACAGGGGTGGGGAGACCCAGTACTTC
NA | TRBJ2-1 | TRBD1 | TRBV7-2 | CASSTQPGTGTHEQFF | TGTGCCAGCAGCACCCAACCCGGGACAGGGACCCATGAGCAGTTCTTC
NA | TRBJ2-2 | NA | TRBV27 | CASSLYAANNGELFF | TGTGCCAGCAGTTTATACGCAGCGAATAACGGGGAGCTGTTTTTT
NA | TRBJ2-7 | TRBD1 | TRBV5-4 | CASRKQGVSYEQYF | TGTGCCAGCAGGAAACAGGGGGTTTCCTACGAGCAGTACTTC
NA | TRBJ1-1 | TRBD1 | TRBV28 | CASSMRTGGGKAFF | TGTGCCAGCAGTATGCGGACAGGGGGCGGGAAAGCTTTCTTT
NA | TRBJ2-1 | TRBD2 | TRBV7-8 | CASSVVGEGEGPEQFF | TGTGCCAGCAGCGTAGTGGGGGAGGGAGAAGGTCCTGAGCAGTTCTTC
NA | TRBJ2-1 | NA | TRBV4-1 | CASSPSAVEPRAPSYNEQFF | TGCGCCAGCAGCCCATCAGCGGTGGAACCGCGGGCCCCCTCCTACAATGAGCAGTTCTTC
NA | TRBJ2-5 | NA | TRBV7-2 | CASSSGRTTLLETQYF | TGTGCCAGCAGCTCGGGACGGACTACTCTCTTGGAGACCCAGTACTTC
once | TRBJ2-7 | NA | TRBV5-4 | CASRTSIGEQYF | TGTGCCAGCAGAACTAGCATTGGCGAGCAGTACTTC
NA | TRBJ1-1 | NA | TRBV6-5 | CATHLGGTEAFF | TGTGCCACTCACTTGGGGGGGACTGAAGCTTTCTTT
NA | TRBJ1-1 | NA | TRBV5-4 | CASSLAGGKNTEAFF | TGTGCCAGCAGCTTGGCTGGGGGGAAGAACACTGAAGCTTTCTTT
NA | TRBJ1-1 | TRBD1 | TRBV15 | CATSNRGPGTEAFF | TGTGCCACCAGCAACAGGGGGCCCGGAACTGAAGCTTTCTTT
NA | TRBJ2-5 | TRBD2 | TRBV9 | CASSVSSSGSFETQYF | TGTGCCAGCAGCGTTTCGTCTAGCGGGAGTTTTGAGACCCAGTACTTC
NA | TRBJ2-3 | NA | TRBV7-9 | CASSLARTDTQYF | TGTGCCAGCAGCTTAGCGCGAACAGATACGCAGTATTTT
NA | TRBJ1-1 | NA | TRBV6-5 | CASTRTGLANTEAFF | TGTGCCAGCACCCGTACGGGACTAGCGAACACTGAAGCTTTCTTT
NA | TRBJ1-2 | NA | TRBV27 | CASSLRGNYGYTF | TGTGCCAGCAGTTTACGGGGGAACTATGGCTACACCTTC
NA | TRBJ1-5 | NA | TRBV30 | CAWSVSAGYNQPQHF | TGTGCCTGGAGTGTATCTGCGGGGTACAATCAGCCCCAGCATTTT
NA | TRBJ2-5 | TRBD1 | TRBV11-3 | CASSRTGGSETQYF | TGTGCCAGCAGCAGAACAGGGGGTTCGGAGACCCAGTACTTC
NA | TRBJ2-7 | TRBD1 | TRBV4-1 | CASSHSGGITYEQYF | TGCGCCAGCAGCCACTCAGGGGGCATCACCTACGAGCAGTACTTC
NA | TRBJ2-5 | TRBD2 | TRBV29-1 | CSVGRGKTQYF | TGCAGCGTGGGGAGGGGAAAGACCCAGTACTTC
once | TRBJ1-1 | NA | TRBV27 | CASSSQGSSDTEAFF | TGTGCCAGCAGTTCACAGGGAAGTAGTGACACTGAAGCTTTCTTT
NA | TRBJ2-1 | TRBD2 | TRBV9 | CASSGLAGGTTSYNEQFF | TGTGCCAGCAGCGGACTAGCGGGAGGAACTACGTCCTACAATGAGCAGTTCTTC
NA | TRBJ2-3 | NA | TRBV13 | CASSLDGPTTDTQYF | TGTGCCAGCAGCTTAGATGGCCCCACCACAGATACGCAGTATTTT
NA | TRBJ2-1 | NA | TRBV6-1 | CASSDLRAGGEQFF | TGTGCCAGCAGTGACCTTCGGGCGGGCGGTGAGCAGTTCTTC
NA | TRBJ1-1 | TRBD1 | TRBV5-1 | CASSLEGASPTEAFF | TGCGCCAGCAGCTTAGAGGGGGCGTCTCCCACTGAAGCTTTCTTT
NA | TRBJ2-7 | TRBD2 | TRBV5-1 | CASSPIPQRESYEQYF | TGCGCCAGCAGCCCAATTCCCCAGCGGGAGTCCTACGAGCAGTACTTC
NA | TRBJ2-7 | TRBD2 | TRBV12-5 | CASGSYLREASYEQYF | TGTGCTAGTGGTTCTTATTTGCGGGAGGCCTCCTACGAGCAGTACTTC
NA | TRBJ1-2 | NA | TRBV6-1 | CASSEVGGNYGYTF | TGTGCCAGCAGTGAAGTAGGCGGCAACTATGGCTACACCTTC
NA | TRBJ2-7 | NA | TRBV5-1 | CASSLAGAEYEQHF | TGCGCCAGCAGCTTGGCCGGTGCGGAATACGAGCAGCACTTC
NA | TRBJ1-1 | NA | TRBV4-1 | CASSQDRSGARLYTEAFF | TGCGCCAGCAGCCAAGACCGTTCAGGGGCGAGATTGTACACTGAAGCTTTCTTT
NA | TRBJ2-1 | NA | TRBV6-6 | CASTSRPNEQFF | TGTGCCAGCACCTCGCGGCCCAATGAGCAGTTCTTC
NA | TRBJ2-1 | TRBD2 | TRBV6-6 | CASSWNAGEAYNEQFF | TGTGCCAGCAGTTGGAACGCGGGAGAAGCCTACAATGAGCAGTTCTTC
NA | TRBJ2-5 | NA | TRBV27 | CASSPNDRWETQYF | TGTGCCAGCAGTCCTAACGACAGGTGGGAGACCCAGTACTTC
NA | TRBJ1-1 | TRBD1 | TRBV6-5 | CASSQGQGMNTEAFF | TGTGCCAGCAGTCAGGGACAGGGGATGAACACTGAAGCTTTCTTT
NA | TRBJ2-2 | NA | TRBV5-4 | CASSLGGGQAGGELFF | TGTGCCAGCAGCTTGGGGGGGGGACAGGCTGGCGGGGAGCTGTTTTTT
NA | TRBJ2-7 | NA | TRBV6-6 | CASSYLDSPYEQYF | TGTGCCAGCAGTTACCTGGACAGCCCCTACGAGCAGTACTTC
NA | TRBJ1-2 | TRBD1 | TRBV7-2 | CASSLGQGNLYGYTF | TGTGCCAGCAGCTTAGGACAGGGAAATCTCTATGGCTACACCTTC
few | TRBJ2-4 | NA | TRBV7-8 | CASSLVLDGSIQYF | TGTGCCAGCAGCTTAGTTCTAGACGGGAGCATTCAGTACTTC
once | TRBJ1-1 | TRBD1 | TRBV28 | CASSWTGGGIEAFF | TGTGCCAGCAGTTGGACAGGGGGCGGGATCGAAGCTTTCTTT
NA | TRBJ2-1 | TRBD1 | TRBV28 | CASTLRQGKAYNEQFF | TGTGCCAGCACTCTCAGACAGGGCAAAGCCTACAATGAGCAGTTCTTC
NA | TRBJ2-7 | NA | TRBV9 | CASGGRDSRSYEQYF | TGTGCCAGTGGGGGGCGGGACAGCCGTTCCTACGAGCAGTACTTC
few | TRBJ2-1 | NA | TRBV13 | CASSYRRAQYNEQFF | TGTGCCAGCAGCTACAGGAGGGCCCAGTACAATGAGCAGTTCTTC
NA | TRBJ1-6 | TRBD1 | TRBV9 | CASSGGQTYNSPLHF | TGTGCCAGCAGCGGGGGACAGACCTATAATTCACCCCTCCACTTT
NA | TRBJ2-3 | TRBD2 | TRBV5-1 | CASSPGRETDTQYF | TGCGCCAGCAGCCCGGGGCGGGAGACAGATACGCAGTATTTT
NA | TRBJ2-1 | TRBD2 | TRBV5-5 | CASGREGSSYNEQFF | TGTGCCAGCGGTCGGGAGGGAAGCTCCTACAATGAGCAGTTCTTC
NA | TRBJ2-1 | TRBD2 | TRBV19 | CASSIELAGGEQFF | TGTGCCAGTAGTATAGAACTAGCGGGAGGTGAGCAGTTCTTC
NA | TRBJ2-7 | TRBD1 | TRBV27 | CASSSGTGHYEQYF | TGTGCCAGCAGTTCCGGGACAGGGCACTACGAGCAGTACTTC